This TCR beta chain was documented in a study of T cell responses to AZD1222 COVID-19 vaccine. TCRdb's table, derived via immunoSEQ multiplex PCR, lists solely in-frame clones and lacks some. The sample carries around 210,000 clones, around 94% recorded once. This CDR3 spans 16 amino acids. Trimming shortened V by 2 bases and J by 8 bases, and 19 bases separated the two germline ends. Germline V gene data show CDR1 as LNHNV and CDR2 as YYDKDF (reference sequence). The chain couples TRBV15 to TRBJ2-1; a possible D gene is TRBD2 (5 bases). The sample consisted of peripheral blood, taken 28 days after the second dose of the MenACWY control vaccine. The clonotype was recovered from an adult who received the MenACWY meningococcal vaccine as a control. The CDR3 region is CATSRTLGAAVDEQFF. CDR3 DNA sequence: TGTGCCACCAGCAGAACTTTGGGAGCCGCGGTGGATGAGCAGTTCTTC.